Listed here is a single TCR beta chain. Its antigen is unknown. V gave up 6 bases and J gave up 8 bases, with 13 bases separating them. The CDR3 covers 12 residues. Clones were read by immunoSEQ multiplex PCR, and TCRdb kept only the in-frame ones, dropping some. Among over 95,000 clones, approximately 90% were seen once, and the ten largest hold under 6.5%. These data are taken from a study of T cell responses to AZD1222 COVID-19 vaccine. Whole-study results and caveats: Donors in the cohort were predominantly white British and more often female, and clonal diversity was possibly underestimated.

The TCR originated in an adult who received the AZD1222 COVID-19 vaccine. The chain combines TRBV12-3 or TRBV12-4 with TRBJ1-2; no clear D. The sequences come from peripheral blood, collected 28 days after the second AZD1222 dose. The CDR3 nucleotides read TGTGCCAGCAGCCTAGGACGTGAAGGCTACACCTTC. It codes for CASSLGREGYTF.